This note documents a single T cell receptor beta chain sequence. The data belong to a study of blood T cell repertoires in COVID-19. Germline values: CDR1 MNHEY, CDR2 SVGAGI. The CDR3 has 15 amino acids. V was pared by 4 bases and J by 2 bases, with 3 bases of the junction left unmatched. Some clones are missing from TCRdb's copy, which holds only in-frame ones; the method was immunoSEQ multiplex PCR. Of about 300,000 clones in the sample, about nine tenths are singletons; the top ten hold about 2%. V is TRBV6-5 and J is TRBJ2-7, with TRBD2 matching 12 bases. Sequencing used peripheral blood. The clonotype comes from a woman younger than 45 with COVID-19, enrolled during active disease. For the CDR3, the DNA is TGTGCCAGCAGTTCCCGGACTAGCGGGGCCTACGAGCAGTACGTC. Its translation is CASSSRTSGAYEQYV.